These 9 T cell receptor beta chains originate from one sample sequenced in a study of T cells after posttransplantation cyclophosphamide. Busulfan-fludarabine conditioning, marrow transplant, and cyclophosphamide on days +3 and +4 were administered. The table came from immunoSEQ multiplex PCR; TCRdb's copy has only in-frame clones and leaves some out. The repertoire holds approximately 3,000 clones, with approximately 79% as singletons. The sample consisted of PBMCs, taken after allogeneic stem cell transplant with posttransplant cyclophosphamide. Receptors were obtained from a female patient in her forties or fifties who received an allogeneic stem cell transplant from a related donor, was CMV-positive, and had no GVHD. Some T cells may be provided by the graft donor.

The V and J genes are TRBV2 and TRBJ2-1; TRBD2 matches 8 bases. Looked up from germline, CDR1 is SNHLY and CDR2 is FYNNEI. This CDR3 is built from 16 residues. Trimming took 5 bases from V and 7 from J; bases not matched to a gene: 13. The CDR3 loop is CASSPLGGRLGNEQFF. CDR3 nucleotides: TGTGCCAGCAGTCCCCTAGGCGGGAGGCTGGGGAATGAGCAGTTCTTC.

V gene TRBV19 combines with J gene TRBJ2-3, with D possibly matching TRBD1 (5 bases). Germline CDR1 is LNHDA and CDR2 is SQIVND (reference sequence). Trimming cost V 6 bases and J 0 bases, with 16 bases left between them. This CDR3 spans 16 amino acids. CDR3: CASRIMDTPSTDTQYF. CDR3 sequence (DNA): TGTGCCAGTAGGATTATGGACACCCCTAGCACAGATACGCAGTATTTT.

This chain links TRBV9 with TRBJ2-3; TRBD2 aligns across 12 bases. Germline CDR1 SGDLS, CDR2 YYNGEE. The length of the CDR3 is 17 residues. J lost 5 bases, V lost 0 bases, and 7 bases had no gene match. CDR3 residues: CASSVGLAGVQEDTQYF. The CDR3 DNA sequence: TGTGCCAGCAGCGTAGGACTAGCGGGAGTCCAGGAAGATACGCAGTATTTT.

This clone came up once. DNA of the CDR3: TGTGCCAGCAGTTTTAAGGGGAAGGCTGAAGCTTTCTTT. Translation: CASSFKGKAEAFF. V is TRBV28 and J is TRBJ1-1, with D possibly matching TRBD1 (5 bases). The CDR3 spans 13 residues. CDR1 is MDHEN, CDR2 SYDVKM, per germline. V gave up 3 bases and J gave up 6 bases, with 11 bases separating them. The full variable domain, in which reference TRBV28 and TRBJ1-1 provide the parts outside the CDR3, is DVKVTQSSRYLVKRTGEKVFLECVQDMDHENMFWYRQDPGLGLRLIYFSYDVKMKEKGDIPEGYSVSREKKERFSLILESASTNQTSMYLCASSFKGKAEAFFGQGTRLTVV.

V usage is TRBV10-3 and J usage is TRBJ2-7, with TRBD2 matching over 7 bases. CDR3 length: 15 residues. Germline V lookup: CDR1 ENHRY, CDR2 SYGVKD. The ends lost 4 bases at V and 3 bases at J; junction bases unmatched: 9. The CDR3 sequence is CAISARGSVFYEQYF. As DNA, the CDR3 is TGTGCCATCAGTGCCCGCGGGAGTGTCTTCTACGAGCAGTACTTC.

This clone was counted between two and nine times. The genes are TRBV15 and TRBJ2-7, with TRBD1 matching 12 bases. CDR1 and CDR2 from the germline V gene are LNHNV and YYDKDF (reference sequence). This CDR3 is built from 14 residues. Germline trimming cut 6 bases from V and 3 bases from J; bases unmatched to any gene: 3. The DNA of the CDR3 is TGTGCCACCAGAGGGACAGGGGGCTTCTACGAGCAGTACTTC. Its protein is CATRGTGGFYEQYF.

CDR3 in amino acids: CSVAQIEAFF. In DNA, the CDR3 is TGCAGCGTTGCTCAGATAGAAGCTTTCTTT. This chain links TRBV29-1 with TRBJ1-1; D is undetermined. V lost 4 bases to trimming and J lost 8 bases, with 8 bases between them. The germline CDR1 and CDR2 sequences are SQVTM and ANQGSEA. This CDR3 contains 10 residues.

Turning to this clone: Germline and junction disagree at one end, which may indicate a read error. The CDR3 DNA is TGTGCCAGCAGCGCTAACAGGGTGTCTGTAAACACCATATATTTT. Translation: CASSANRVSVNTIYF. The chain joins TRBV7-9 to TRBJ1-3; D perhaps matches TRBD1 (6 bases). CDR1 and CDR2 from the germline V gene are SEHNR and FQNEAQ (reference sequence). The CDR3 totals 15 residues.

The chain combines TRBV5-1 with TRBJ2-3; 13 positions agree with TRBD2. J gave up 2 bases and V 5 bases, and 5 bases lay outside the gene matches. The length of the CDR3 is 16 residues. In germline, CDR1 is SGHRS, CDR2 YFSETQ. Written as DNA, the CDR3 is TGCGCCAGCAGTCCCGGACTAGCGGGGGCCACAGATACGCAGTATTTT. Translating gives CASSPGLAGATDTQYF.